The following is a T cell receptor beta chain sequence with its context. These data are taken from a study of T cells in Graves' hyperthyroidism and ophthalmopathy. Amplification yielded TCR beta CDR3 regions, with RNA transcripts as the source. RT-PCR in the first round (using the HTBI primer set) targeted the TCR CDR3. Each CDR3 protein is one row after TCRdb ran MiXCR on the multiplex PCR reads. The sample shows about 320,000 distinct CDR3 sequences, 15% to 20% of them seen only once. Sequencing was carried out using blood. This clonotype was obtained from a man between 25 and 39 years old with Graves' hyperthyroidism.

CDR3 region: CSVWTLQTEAFF. CDR3 nucleotide sequence: TGCAGCGTTTGGACTCTCCAGACTGAAGCTTTCTTT. The V gene is TRBV29-1, the J gene TRBJ1-1; D is uncertain. The CDR3 is 12 residues long. V dropped 5 bases and J dropped 5 bases, with 12 bases sitting between them. Per germline, CDR1 SQVTM and CDR2 ANQGSEA.